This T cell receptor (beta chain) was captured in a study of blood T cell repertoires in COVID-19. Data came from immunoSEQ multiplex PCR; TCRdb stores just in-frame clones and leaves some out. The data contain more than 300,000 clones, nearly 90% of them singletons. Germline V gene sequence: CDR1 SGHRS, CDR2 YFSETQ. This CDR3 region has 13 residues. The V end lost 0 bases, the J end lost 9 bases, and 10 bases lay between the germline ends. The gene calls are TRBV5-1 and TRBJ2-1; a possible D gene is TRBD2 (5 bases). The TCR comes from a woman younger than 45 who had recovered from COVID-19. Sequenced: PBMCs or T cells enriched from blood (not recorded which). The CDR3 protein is CASSLARSGEQFF. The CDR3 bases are TGCGCCAGCAGCTTGGCCCGAAGCGGTGAGCAGTTCTTC.